What follows are 5 T cell receptor beta chains derived from one specimen sequenced in a study of blood T cell repertoires in COVID-19 (TCRdb year 2020). Library preparation was by the immunoSEQ multiplex PCR assay. TCRdb took this table from immuneACCESS and kept in-frame rearrangements with V and J called. Such tables lack part of the clones; where checked against another copy, unresolved V genes explain under half of the gap, and the rest is unexplained. This sample has some 250,000 clones in its table, and approximately 83% of those were observed once. 25% to 35% of the sample is in the top ten clones. Sequencing used peripheral blood. These receptors were taken from a man aged 40-49 years with acute or convalescent COVID-19.

The CDR3 DNA sequence: TGTGCCAGCAGCTTACCAAGTCCCGGGACAGGGGTGTACTATGGCTACACCTTC. Protein: CASSLPSPGTGVYYGYTF. The rearrangement joins TRBV11-2 to TRBJ1-2; 10 nucleotides agree with TRBD1. The germline V gene has CDR1 SGHAT and CDR2 FQNNGV. The CDR3 has 18 amino acids. The J segment lost 3 bases and the V segment lost 2 bases, leaving 12 bases of the junction unmatched.

The V and J genes are TRBV12-3 or TRBV12-4 and TRBJ2-2; no reliable D call. V lost 2 bases and J lost 4, with 5 bases in between. The CDR3 loop spans 13 amino acids. CDR3 DNA: TGTGCCAGCAGTTTATTGGCCACCGGGGAGCTGTTTTTT. This translates into CASSLLATGELFF.

The chain recombines TRBV7-6 with TRBJ1-3, with a tentative D call TRBD1 (6 bases). This CDR3 is 17 amino acids long. Trimming removed 2 bases at V and 0 bases at J, with 14 bases between. The germline gives CDR1 SGHVS, CDR2 FNYEAQ. The CDR3 region is CASSLTGQIISGNTIYF. For the CDR3, the DNA is TGTGCCAGCAGCTTAACCGGACAGATTATCTCTGGAAACACCATATATTTT.

V and J are TRBV7-8 and TRBJ2-7; no firm D call. V lost 0 bases, J lost 0 bases, and 12 bases lay in between. Per the germline V gene, CDR1 is SGHVS and CDR2 is FQNEAQ. The CDR3 loop spans 16 amino acids. As DNA, the CDR3 is TGTGCCAGCAGCTTAGCCAAACTTTCGAGCTCCTACGAGCAGTACTTC. It yields the protein CASSLAKLSSSYEQYF.

The chain employs TRBV5-4 and TRBJ2-3; 8 nucleotides align to TRBD1. Germline CDR1 is SGHNT and CDR2 is YYREEE (reference sequence). V lost 3 bases, J lost 3 bases, and 3 bases stayed unmatched. The CDR3 spans 14 residues. Here the CDR3 DNA reads TGTGCCAGCAGCTCGGACAGGGTAACAGATACGCAGTATTTT. As protein: CASSSDRVTDTQYF. Full variable domain (missing parts from reference TRBV5-4 and TRBJ2-3): ETGVTQSPTHLIKTRGQQVTLRCSSQSGHNTVSWYQQALGQGPQFIFQYYREEENGRGNFPPRFSGLQFPNYSSELNVNALELDDSALYLCASSSDRVTDTQYFGPGTRLTVL.